The source of this TCR beta chain is a study of T cells after yellow fever vaccination. The junction had 13 bases not matched to a gene; V was cut back by 0 bases and J by 1 base. CDR3 length equals 19 residues. CDR1 and CDR2 from the germline V gene are LNHNV and YYDKDF (reference sequence). This clonotype showed up just a few times. TCRdb itself ran the 5' RACE reads through MiXCR, one entry per CDR3 protein. The profile covers 200,000 to 300,000 distinct CDR3 sequences, with about 3.5% appearing a single time and roughly a fifth taken by the ten largest. The chain recombines TRBV15 with TRBJ2-3, with 7 bases lining up with TRBD2. Sample: PBMCs, taken 15 days after the yellow fever booster vaccination. This TCR came from a man between 18 and 29 years old who received the YFV17D yellow fever vaccine. The CDR3 sequence: CATSREFGLQAGRTDTQYF. DNA of the CDR3: TGTGCCACCAGCAGAGAGTTCGGGTTACAAGCGGGACGCACAGATACGCAGTATTTT.